This TCR beta chain was identified in a study of T-cell reconstitution after alpha-beta-depleted transplantation in children. At least ten counts were recorded for this clonotype. Using unique molecular identifiers, the investigators prepared the TCRbeta library. TCRdb re-called the PCR reads with MiXCR, one entry per CDR3 protein. Among approximately 500,000 distinct CDR3 sequences, roughly a tenth were seen once, and the ten largest hold 2%. Germline CDR1 is MNHEY and CDR2 is SMNVEV (reference sequence). V was clipped by 7 bases and J by 6 bases; unmatched bases: 12. The CDR3 covers 15 residues. This receptor was taken from a child aged 2-15 years with inherited bone marrow failure, due to receive a stem cell transplant. The V call is TRBV27, the J call TRBJ2-1, with 7 bases that match TRBD1. The sequenced sample was PBMCs, obtained before TCRalphabeta/CD19-depleted stem cell transplant. The CDR3 DNA follows: TGTGCCAGCACCTACCGGGACAGAGTTGGCAATGAGCAGTTCTTC. It is translated as CASTYRDRVGNEQFF.